What follows are 7 T cell receptor beta chains derived from one specimen sequenced in a study of blood T cell repertoires in COVID-19. The method was immunoSEQ multiplex PCR; TCRdb's version includes in-frame clones alone and lacks a portion of them. The repertoire holds under 75,000 clones, with around 76% as singletons. The sample was peripheral blood. These receptors were obtained from an elderly woman with acute or convalescent COVID-19.

This chain connects TRBV15 to TRBJ1-1; D uncertain. Germline V gene sequence: CDR1 LNHNV, CDR2 YYDKDF (reference sequence). The CDR3 is 14 amino acids. The germline V and J ends were trimmed by 1 base and 4 bases, with 10 bases remaining between them. In nucleotides, the CDR3 is TGTGCCACCAGCAGAGGGCCAGCGACCACTGAAGCTTTCTTT. This gives the protein CATSRGPATTEAFF.

The CDR3 protein is CASSHRWLREAKNIQYF. CDR3 sequence (DNA): TGTGCCAGCAGTCATCGCTGGCTGAGGGAAGCCAAAAACATTCAGTACTTC. The chain has TRBV6-4 and TRBJ2-4; D is possibly TRBD2 (5 bases). The V gene lost 5 bases and the J gene lost 0 bases, with 17 bases spanning the gap. The CDR3 extends over 17 amino acids. From germline, CDR1 is MRHNA and CDR2 SNTAGT.

V gene TRBV12-1 combines with J gene TRBJ1-6. TRBV12-1 is an annotated pseudogene. The CDR3 extends over 14 amino acids. The CDR3 spells CASRPRGVGSPLHF. The CDR3 nucleotides are TGTGCCAGCAGGCCCCGGGGGGTCGGCTCACCCCTCCACTTT.

The J gene is TRBJ1-6, the V gene TRBV7-3; TRBD1 might be the D (5 bases). The ends were cut back, 5 bases at V and 0 bases at J, with 14 bases in the middle. The CDR3 is 17 residues long. The germline CDR1 and CDR2 sequences are SGHTA and FQGTGA. CDR3 coding DNA: TGTGCCAGCAGCGATCAGGGCGGTAGCTCCTATAATTCACCCCTCCACTTT. As protein: CASSDQGGSSYNSPLHF.

The rearrangement joins TRBV3-1 (or the pseudogene TRBV3-2) to TRBJ1-1; 8 bases fit TRBD1. The V segment lost 4 bases and the J segment 1 base; nucleotides outside the gene matches: 5. The germline CDR1 and CDR2 sequences are LGHDT and YNNKEL (reference sequence). CDR3 length: 15 residues. CDR3 DNA: TGTGCCAGCAGCCCCCAAGGACAGGGGAACACTGAAGCTTTCTTT. Translated: CASSPQGQGNTEAFF.

This clone occurred a few times. This rearrangement joins TRBV20-1 to TRBJ1-2; tentative D call: TRBD1 (5 bases). Trimming cost V 7 bases and J 8 bases, with 14 bases left between them. Germline CDR1 and CDR2: DFQATT and SNEGSKA (reference sequence). The CDR3 is 11 amino acids. CDR3 protein: CSGGDSWGYTF. The CDR3 nucleotides read TGCAGTGGAGGGGACTCGTGGGGCTACACCTTC.

The chain combines TRBV4-2 with TRBJ2-5; D uncertain. V lost 4 bases and J lost 3, with 9 bases in between. Germline CDR1 reads LGHNA; CDR2 reads YNFKEQ. The CDR3 runs to 13 residues. The CDR3 nucleotides read TGTGCCAGCAGCCTCGAACAAAAAGAGACCCAGTACTTC. It specifies CASSLEQKETQYF.